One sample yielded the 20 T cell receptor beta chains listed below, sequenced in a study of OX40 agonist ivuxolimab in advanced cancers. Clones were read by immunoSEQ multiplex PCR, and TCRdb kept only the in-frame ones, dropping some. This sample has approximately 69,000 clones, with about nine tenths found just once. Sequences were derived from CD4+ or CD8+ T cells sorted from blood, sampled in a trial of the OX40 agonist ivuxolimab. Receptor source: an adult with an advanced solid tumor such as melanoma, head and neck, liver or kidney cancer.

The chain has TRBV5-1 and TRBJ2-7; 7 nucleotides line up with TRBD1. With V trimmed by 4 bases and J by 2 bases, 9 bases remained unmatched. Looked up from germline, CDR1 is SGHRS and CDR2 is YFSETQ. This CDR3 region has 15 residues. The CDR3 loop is CASSPDGTAAYEQYF. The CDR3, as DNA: TGCGCCAGCAGCCCGGACGGGACAGCAGCCTACGAGCAGTACTTC.

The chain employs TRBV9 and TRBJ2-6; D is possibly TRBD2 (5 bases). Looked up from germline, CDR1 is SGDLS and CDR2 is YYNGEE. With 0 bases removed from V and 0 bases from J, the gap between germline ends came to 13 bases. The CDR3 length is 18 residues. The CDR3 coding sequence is TGTGCCAGCAGCGTAGGAGGAGCGGCCCTCTCTGGGGCCAACGTCCTGACTTTC. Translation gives CASSVGGAALSGANVLTF. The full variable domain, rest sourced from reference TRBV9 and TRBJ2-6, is DSGVTQTPKHLITATGQRVTLRCSPRSGDLSVYWYQQSLDQGLQFLIQYYNGEERAKGNILERFSAQQFPDLHSELNLSSLELGDSALYFCASSVGGAALSGANVLTFGAGSRLTVL.

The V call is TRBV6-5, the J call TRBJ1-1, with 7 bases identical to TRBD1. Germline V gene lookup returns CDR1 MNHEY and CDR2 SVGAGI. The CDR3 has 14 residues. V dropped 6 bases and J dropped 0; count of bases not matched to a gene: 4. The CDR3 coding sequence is TGTGCCAGCAGATACAGGGGACTGAACACTGAAGCTTTCTTT. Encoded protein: CASRYRGLNTEAFF.

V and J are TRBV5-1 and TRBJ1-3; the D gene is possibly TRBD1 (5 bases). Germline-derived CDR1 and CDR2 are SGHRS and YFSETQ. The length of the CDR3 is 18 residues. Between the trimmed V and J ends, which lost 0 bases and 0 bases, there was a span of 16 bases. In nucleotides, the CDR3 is TGCGCCAGCAGCTTGGATGGGACTACCGTGTCCTCTGGAAACACCATATATTTT. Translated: CASSLDGTTVSSGNTIYF.

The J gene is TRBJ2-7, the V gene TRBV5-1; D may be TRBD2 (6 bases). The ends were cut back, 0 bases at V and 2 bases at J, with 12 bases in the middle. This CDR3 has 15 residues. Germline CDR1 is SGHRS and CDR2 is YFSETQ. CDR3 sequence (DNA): TGCGCCAGCAGCTTGGTAGGGACTTATACCTACGAGCAGTACTTC. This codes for CASSLVGTYTYEQYF.

The CDR3, as DNA: TGCGCCAGCAGCGCAGAGCTAGCGGTATACAATGAGCAGTTCTTC. It yields the protein CASSAELAVYNEQFF. The chain uses TRBV5-1 and TRBJ2-1; 7 nucleotides match TRBD2. Per germline, CDR1 SGHRS and CDR2 YFSETQ. The CDR3 length is 15 residues. J was trimmed by 4 bases and V by 4 bases; bases with no gene match: 8.

The CDR3 DNA reads TGTGCCAGCAGCTTAGCGGGAGGGCCGAGTAATGAGCAGTTCTTC. Amino acids: CASSLAGGPSNEQFF. V is TRBV7-6 and J is TRBJ2-1; 7 bases agree with TRBD2. CDR1 SGHVS and CDR2 FNYEAQ come from the germline V gene. The V segment lost 0 bases and the J segment 7 bases; nucleotides outside the gene matches: 6. There are 15 residues in the CDR3.

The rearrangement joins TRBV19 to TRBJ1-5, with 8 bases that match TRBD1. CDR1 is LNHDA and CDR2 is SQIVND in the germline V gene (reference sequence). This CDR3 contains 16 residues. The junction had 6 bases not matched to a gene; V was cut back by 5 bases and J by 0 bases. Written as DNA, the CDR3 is TGTGCCAGTAGTGTTCGGGACAGGAATAGCAATCAGCCCCAGCATTTT. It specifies CASSVRDRNSNQPQHF.

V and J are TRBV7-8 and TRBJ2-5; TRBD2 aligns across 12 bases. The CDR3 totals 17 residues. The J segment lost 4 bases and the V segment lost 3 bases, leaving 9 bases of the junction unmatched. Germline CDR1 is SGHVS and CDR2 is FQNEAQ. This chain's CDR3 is CASSFTSGRLDGETQYF. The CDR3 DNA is TGTGCCAGCAGCTTCACTAGCGGGAGGTTGGATGGAGAGACCCAGTACTTC. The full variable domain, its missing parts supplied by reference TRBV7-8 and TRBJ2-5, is GAGVSQSPRYKVAKRGQDVALRCDPISGHVSLFWYQQALGQGPEFLTYFQNEAQLDKSGLPSDRFFAERPEGSVSTLKIQRTQQEDSAVYLCASSFTSGRLDGETQYFGPGTRLLVL.

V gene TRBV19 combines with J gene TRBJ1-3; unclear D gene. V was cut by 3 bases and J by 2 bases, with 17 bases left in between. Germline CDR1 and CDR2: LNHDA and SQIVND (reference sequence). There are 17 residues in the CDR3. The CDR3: CASSMKGRSETGNTIYF. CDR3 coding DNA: TGTGCCAGTAGTATGAAGGGCAGATCCGAGACTGGAAACACCATATATTTT. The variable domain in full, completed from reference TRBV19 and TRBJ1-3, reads DGGITQSPKYLFRKEGQNVTLSCEQNLNHDAMYWYRQDPGQGLRLIYYSQIVNDFQKGDIAEGYSVSREKKESFPLTVTSAQKNPTAFYLCASSMKGRSETGNTIYFGEGSWLTVV.

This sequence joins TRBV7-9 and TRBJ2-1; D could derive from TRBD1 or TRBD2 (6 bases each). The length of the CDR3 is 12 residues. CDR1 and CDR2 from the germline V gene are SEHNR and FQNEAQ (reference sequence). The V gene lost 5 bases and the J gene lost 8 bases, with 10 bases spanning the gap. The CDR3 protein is CASSIGGYEQFF. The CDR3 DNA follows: TGTGCCAGCAGCATAGGGGGGTATGAGCAGTTCTTC. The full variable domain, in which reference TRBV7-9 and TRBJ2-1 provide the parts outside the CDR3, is DTGVSQNPRHKITKRGQNVTFRCDPISEHNRLYWYRQTLGQGPEFLTYFQNEAQLEKSRLLSDRFSAERPKGSFSTLEIQRTEQGDSAMYLCASSIGGYEQFFGPGTRLTVL.

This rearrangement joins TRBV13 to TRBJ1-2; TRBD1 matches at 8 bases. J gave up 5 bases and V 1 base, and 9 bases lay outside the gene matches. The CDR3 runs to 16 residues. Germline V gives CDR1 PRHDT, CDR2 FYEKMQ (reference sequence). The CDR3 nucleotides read TGTGCCAGCAGCTTAGTCCTCAGGGGGCAGGGGTATGGCTACACCTTC. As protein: CASSLVLRGQGYGYTF.

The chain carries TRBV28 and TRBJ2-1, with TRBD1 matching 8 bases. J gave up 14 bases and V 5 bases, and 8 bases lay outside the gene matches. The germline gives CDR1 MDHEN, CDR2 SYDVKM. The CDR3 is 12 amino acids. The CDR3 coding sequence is TGTGCCAGCAGTCGCCGGACAGGGAGCGAGTTCTTC. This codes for CASSRRTGSEFF.

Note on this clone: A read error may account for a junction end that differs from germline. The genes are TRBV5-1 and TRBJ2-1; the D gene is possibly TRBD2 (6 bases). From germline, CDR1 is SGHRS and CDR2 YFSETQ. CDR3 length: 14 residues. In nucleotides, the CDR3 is TGCGCCAGCAGATTGGCGGGAACCTACAATGAGCAGTTCTTC. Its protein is CASRLAGTYNEQFF.

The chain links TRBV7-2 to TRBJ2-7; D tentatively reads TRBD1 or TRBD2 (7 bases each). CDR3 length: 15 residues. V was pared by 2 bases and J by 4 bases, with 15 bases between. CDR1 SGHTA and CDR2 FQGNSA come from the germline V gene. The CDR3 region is CASSLREGARYEQYF. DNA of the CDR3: TGTGCCAGCAGCTTAAGGGAGGGGGCCAGGTACGAGCAGTACTTC.

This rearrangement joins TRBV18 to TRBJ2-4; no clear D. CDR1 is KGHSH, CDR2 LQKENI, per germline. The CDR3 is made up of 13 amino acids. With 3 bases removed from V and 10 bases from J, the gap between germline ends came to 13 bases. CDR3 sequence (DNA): TGTGCCAGCTCACCTCTCTCGGTTGGGATTCAGTACTTC. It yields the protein CASSPLSVGIQYF.

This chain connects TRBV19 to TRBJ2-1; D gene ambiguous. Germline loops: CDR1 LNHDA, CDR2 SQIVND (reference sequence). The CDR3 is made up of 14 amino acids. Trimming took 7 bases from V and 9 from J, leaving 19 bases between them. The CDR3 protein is CASNPGATRTEQFF. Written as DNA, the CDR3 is TGTGCCAGTAATCCAGGCGCGACCCGTACTGAGCAGTTCTTC.

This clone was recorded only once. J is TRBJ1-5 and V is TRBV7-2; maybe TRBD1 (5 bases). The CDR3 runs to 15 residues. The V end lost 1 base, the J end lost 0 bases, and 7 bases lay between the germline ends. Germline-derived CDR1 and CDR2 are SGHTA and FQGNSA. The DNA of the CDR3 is TGTGCCAGCAGCTTAGGGGGCAATAGCAATCAGCCCCAGCATTTT. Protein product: CASSLGGNSNQPQHF.

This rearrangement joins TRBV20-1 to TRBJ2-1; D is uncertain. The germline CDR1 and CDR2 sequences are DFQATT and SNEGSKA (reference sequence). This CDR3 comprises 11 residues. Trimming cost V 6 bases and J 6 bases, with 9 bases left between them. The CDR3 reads CSAVFFNEQFF. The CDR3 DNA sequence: TGCAGTGCAGTCTTTTTCAATGAGCAGTTCTTC.

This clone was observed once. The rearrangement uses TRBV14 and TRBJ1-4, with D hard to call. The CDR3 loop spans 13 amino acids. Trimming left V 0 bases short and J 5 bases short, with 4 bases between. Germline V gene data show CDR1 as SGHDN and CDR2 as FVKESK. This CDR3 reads CASSQEMNEKLFF. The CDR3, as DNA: TGTGCCAGCAGCCAAGAGATGAATGAAAAACTGTTTTTT.